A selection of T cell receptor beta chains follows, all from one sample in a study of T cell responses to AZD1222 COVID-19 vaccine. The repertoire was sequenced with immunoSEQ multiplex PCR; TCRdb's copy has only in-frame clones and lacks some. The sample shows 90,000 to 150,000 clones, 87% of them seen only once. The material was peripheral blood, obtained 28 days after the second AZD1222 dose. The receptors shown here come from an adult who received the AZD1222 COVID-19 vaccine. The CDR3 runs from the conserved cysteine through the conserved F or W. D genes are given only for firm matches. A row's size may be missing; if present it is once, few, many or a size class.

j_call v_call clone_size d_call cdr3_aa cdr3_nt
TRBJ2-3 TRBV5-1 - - CASSLGFPTDTQYF TGCGCCAGCAGCTTGGGATTTCCCACAGATACGCAGTATTTT
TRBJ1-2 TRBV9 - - CASSVGSTGTYGYTF TGTGCCAGCAGCGTGGGCTCGACTGGAACTTATGGCTACACCTTC
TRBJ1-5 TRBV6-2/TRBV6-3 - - CASSRVEQPQHF TGTGCCAGCAGCAGGGTAGAGCAGCCCCAGCATTTT
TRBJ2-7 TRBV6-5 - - CASSRQGGPYEQYF TGTGCCAGCAGTCGACAGGGAGGTCCCTACGAGCAGTACTTC
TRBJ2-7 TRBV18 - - CASSTEQYSYEQYF TGTGCCAGCTCGACCGAACAATACTCCTACGAGCAGTACTTC
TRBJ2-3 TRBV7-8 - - CASSLGAGHGADTQYF TGTGCCAGCAGCTTGGGGGCCGGACACGGAGCAGATACGCAGTATTTT
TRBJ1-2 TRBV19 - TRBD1 CASSIVPPRTGISDGYTF TGTGCCAGTAGTATTGTGCCCCCCCGGACAGGGATCTCGGATGGCTACACCTTC
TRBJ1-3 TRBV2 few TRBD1 CASSAVTGERGNTIYF TGTGCCAGCAGCGCGGTAACAGGGGAGCGAGGAAACACCATATATTTT
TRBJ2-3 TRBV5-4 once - CASSLADTQYF TGTGCCAGCAGCTTGGCAGATACGCAGTATTTT
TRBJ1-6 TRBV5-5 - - CASSLRTANSPLHF TGTGCCAGCAGCTTGAGGACGGCTAATTCACCCCTCCACTTT
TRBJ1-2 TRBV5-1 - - CASSQSNRAVYGYTF TGCGCCAGCAGCCAATCCAACAGGGCGGTCTATGGCTACACCTTC
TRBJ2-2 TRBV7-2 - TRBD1 CASSGAGTGHGELFF TGTGCCAGCAGCGGGGCCGGGACAGGGCACGGGGAGCTGTTTTTT
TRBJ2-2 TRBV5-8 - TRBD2 CASSSYLAGGDTGELFF TGTGCCAGCAGCTCGTACCTCGCGGGAGGGGACACCGGGGAGCTGTTTTTT
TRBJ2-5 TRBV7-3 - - CASSLNGGPQETQYF TGTGCCAGCAGCTTAAACGGGGGCCCCCAAGAGACCCAGTACTTC
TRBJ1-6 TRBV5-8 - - CASSFYSPLHF TGTGCCAGCAGCTTCTATTCACCCCTCCACTTT
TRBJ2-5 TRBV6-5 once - CASRGPVSQYF TGTGCCAGCAGGGGCCCCGTCTCCCAGTACTTC
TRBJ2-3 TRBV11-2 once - CASSANVRGGTQYF TGTGCCAGCAGCGCCAACGTAAGGGGTGGAACGCAGTATTTT
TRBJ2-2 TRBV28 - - CASSLPGVTGELFF TGTGCCAGCAGCTTACCAGGGGTCACCGGGGAGCTGTTTTTT
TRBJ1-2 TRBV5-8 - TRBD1 CASSLRTGMFGYTF TGTGCCAGCAGCTTGAGGACAGGGATGTTCGGCTACACCTTC
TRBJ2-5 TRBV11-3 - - CASSLVGETQYF TGTGCCAGCAGCTTAGTCGGGGAGACCCAGTACTTC
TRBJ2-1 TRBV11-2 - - CASSLGSGVSEQFF TGTGCCAGCAGCTTAGGTTCGGGGGTGAGTGAGCAGTTCTTC
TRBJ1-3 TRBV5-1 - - CASTPEVGNTIYF TGCGCCAGCACGCCGGAGGTCGGAAACACCATATATTTT
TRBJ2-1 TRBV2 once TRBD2 CASSDRTSGGAEQFF TGTGCCAGCAGTGATCGGACTAGCGGGGGGGCCGAGCAGTTCTTC
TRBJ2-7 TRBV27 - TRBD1 CASSLYQGAYEQYF TGTGCCAGCAGTTTATATCAGGGGGCGTACGAGCAGTACTTC
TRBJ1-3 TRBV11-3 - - CASSTGRGGNTIYF TGTGCCAGCAGCACCGGTCGTGGTGGAAACACCATATATTTT
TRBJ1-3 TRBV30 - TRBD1 CAWNRGTGGYTIYF TGTGCCTGGAACCGAGGGACAGGGGGCTACACCATATATTTT
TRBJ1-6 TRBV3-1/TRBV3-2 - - CASSQVNGSPLHF TGTGCCAGCAGCCAAGTTAACGGTTCACCCCTCCACTTT
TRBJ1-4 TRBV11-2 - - CASSLDNEKLFF TGTGCCAGCAGCTTAGATAATGAAAAACTGTTTTTT
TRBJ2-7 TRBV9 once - CASSLSQGMAYEQYF TGTGCCAGCAGCCTCAGCCAGGGGATGGCCTACGAGCAGTACTTC
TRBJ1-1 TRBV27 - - CASSFTGAGYTEAFF TGTGCCAGCAGTTTCACGGGGGCAGGGTACACTGAAGCTTTCTTT
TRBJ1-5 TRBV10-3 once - CAISENLGGSGNQPQHF TGTGCCATCAGTGAGAATTTGGGGGGAAGTGGCAATCAGCCCCAGCATTTT
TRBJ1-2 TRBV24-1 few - CATSDPGRTYGYTF TGTGCCACCAGTGACCCCGGGAGGACCTATGGCTACACCTTC
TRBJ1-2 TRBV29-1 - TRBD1 CSGGQEGGYTF TGCAGCGGCGGACAGGAGGGTGGCTACACCTTC
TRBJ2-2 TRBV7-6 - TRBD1 CASSQSTGPTGELFF TGTGCCAGCAGCCAATCGACAGGGCCCACCGGGGAGCTGTTTTTT
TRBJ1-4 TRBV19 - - CASSSQVLNEKLFF TGTGCCAGTTCATCACAGGTTCTTAATGAAAAACTGTTTTTT
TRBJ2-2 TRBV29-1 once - CSVEGQDGSGMLFF TGCAGCGTTGAGGGGCAAGACGGTTCCGGAATGTTGTTTTTT
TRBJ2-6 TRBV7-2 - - CASSQKLAGANVLTF TGTGCCAGCAGCCAAAAGTTGGCTGGGGCCAACGTCCTGACTTTC
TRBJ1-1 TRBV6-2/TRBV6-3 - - CASSYTLQGPQLTEAFF TGTGCCAGCAGCTATACATTACAGGGCCCTCAACTCACTGAAGCTTTCTTT
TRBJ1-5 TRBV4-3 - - CASSQDVTNQPQHF TGCGCCAGCAGCCAAGATGTGACCAATCAGCCCCAGCATTTT
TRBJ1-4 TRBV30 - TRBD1 CAWRTGFFEKLFF TGTGCCTGGAGGACAGGGTTTTTCGAAAAACTGTTTTTT
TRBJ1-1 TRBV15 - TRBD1 CATSRDGQGQGAEAFF TGTGCCACCAGCAGAGATGGGCAAGGACAGGGCGCTGAAGCTTTCTTT
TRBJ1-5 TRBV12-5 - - CASGLGPQGVSNQPQHF TGTGCTAGTGGTTTGGGGCCCCAAGGGGTCAGCAATCAGCCCCAGCATTTT
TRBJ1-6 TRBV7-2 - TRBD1 CASSFSSRTGPLHF TGTGCCAGCAGCTTCTCCTCACGGACAGGCCCCCTCCACTTT
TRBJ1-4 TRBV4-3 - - CASSRSGSTNEKLFF TGCGCCAGCAGCAGGTCGGGTTCAACTAATGAAAAACTGTTTTTT
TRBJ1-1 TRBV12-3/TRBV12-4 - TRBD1 CASSYRGMTEAFF TGTGCCAGCAGTTACAGGGGGATGACTGAAGCTTTCTTT
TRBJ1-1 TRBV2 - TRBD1 CASRNTGGWAEAFF TGTGCCAGCAGGAATACAGGGGGTTGGGCTGAAGCTTTCTTT
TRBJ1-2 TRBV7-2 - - CASSFSGGLGEGYTF TGTGCCAGCAGCTTCTCGGGGGGGCTGGGTGAAGGCTACACCTTC
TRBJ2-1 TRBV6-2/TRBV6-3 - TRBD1 CASSYAGQGIGGEQFF TGTGCCAGCAGTTACGCCGGACAGGGGATCGGTGGTGAGCAGTTCTTC
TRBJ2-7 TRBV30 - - CAWSARWQGGSYEQYF TGTGCCTGGAGTGCACGTTGGCAGGGGGGGTCCTACGAGCAGTACTTC
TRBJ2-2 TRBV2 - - CASSRDTGELFF TGTGCCAGCAGTCGGGACACCGGGGAGCTGTTTTTT
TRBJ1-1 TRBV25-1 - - CASSEWGEAFF TGTGCCAGCAGTGAATGGGGTGAAGCTTTCTTT
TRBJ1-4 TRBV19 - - CASTGTLATNEKLFF TGTGCCAGTACTGGGACACTTGCAACTAATGAAAAACTGTTTTTT
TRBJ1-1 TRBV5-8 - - CASSYSMNTEAFF TGTGCCAGCAGTTACAGCATGAACACTGAAGCTTTCTTT
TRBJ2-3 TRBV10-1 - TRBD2 CASPGIAGKGTDTQYF TGCGCCAGCCCTGGGATAGCGGGGAAAGGCACAGATACGCAGTATTTT
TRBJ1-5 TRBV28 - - CASTTGTIQPQHF TGTGCCAGCACCACAGGGACGATCCAGCCCCAGCATTTT
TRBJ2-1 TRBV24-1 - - CATSDLRDTNEQFF TGTGCCACCAGTGATTTGCGGGACACCAATGAGCAGTTCTTC
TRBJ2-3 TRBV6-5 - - CASQAGWASTDTQYF TGTGCCAGCCAGGCAGGATGGGCGAGCACAGATACGCAGTATTTT
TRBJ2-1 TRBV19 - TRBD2 CASSSSGGLYNEQFF TGTGCCAGTAGTTCAAGCGGGGGCCTTTACAATGAGCAGTTCTTC
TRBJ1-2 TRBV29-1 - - CSVSGLGFYGYTF TGCAGCGTTTCAGGGTTAGGCTTCTATGGCTACACCTTC